This TCR beta chain was obtained from a study of vaccination effects on CD4 cells after COVID-19. Whole-study findings and limits: Marked clonal contraction of infection- and vaccine-induced clones was seen late after vaccination.

Notes on this clone: Its specificity is unknown.

V was trimmed by 4 bases and J by 6 bases, leaving 17 bases between them. The germline CDR1 and CDR2 sequences are KGHDR and SFDVKD. The length of the CDR3 is 16 residues. Antigen-specific CD4+ T cells were expanded (with viral peptide pools) by the ViraFEST assay ahead of sequencing. It was after nine to ten days of culture that CD4+ T cells were isolated. Wells of around 2.2 million PBMC each were grown with 7.5 to 10 IU/ml IL-2 and 8.5 to 10 ug/ml peptides. Replacing half the medium with IL-2 medium was done on days 3 and 7. Method: immunoSEQ multiplex PCR; TCRdb's copy keeps in-frame clones and lacks some. This table has roughly 61,000 clones, roughly four fifths appearing once.

The sequence was obtained from a human donor who received a COVID-19 vaccine. The chain links TRBV24-1 to TRBJ2-2; maybe TRBD1 (6 bases). The sequenced sample was CD4+ T cells from PBMCs cultured with HCoV-229E spike peptides, obtained before COVID-19 vaccination. CDR3 protein: CATSDPGTLSPGELFF. CDR3 sequence (DNA): TGTGCCACCAGTGACCCTGGGACACTCTCTCCCGGGGAGCTGTTTTTT.